One and the same sample provided the 27 T cell receptor beta chains below, sequenced in a study of blood T cell repertoires in COVID-19. Sequencing used immunoSEQ multiplex PCR; TCRdb keeps in-frame clones, though not all of them. The sample lists about 310,000 clones, 80% to 90% occurring once. Sample: PBMCs or T cells enriched from blood (not recorded which). The receptors were gathered from a man aged 30-40 years who had recovered from COVID-19.

This rearrangement joins TRBV4-1 to TRBJ2-4; D remains ambiguous. Trimming took off 0 bases at V and 10 bases at J, with 10 bases between the two ends. The CDR3 is 13 residues long. Germline V gene data show CDR1 as MGHRA and CDR2 as YSYEKL. The CDR3 sequence is CASSQERSQIQYF. For the CDR3, the DNA is TGCGCCAGCAGCCAAGAGAGGTCTCAGATTCAGTACTTC.

The gene calls are TRBV7-8 and TRBJ1-6; D possibly corresponds to TRBD1 (5 bases). Trimming removed 5 bases from V and 6 bases from J, with 17 bases in between. Germline assignment: CDR1 SGHVS and CDR2 FQNEAQ. CDR3 length: 16 amino acids. Here the CDR3 reads CASSLGEGVINSPLHF. The CDR3 DNA sequence: TGTGCCAGCAGCCTAGGGGAGGGAGTTATTAATTCACCCCTCCACTTT.

The chain has TRBV9 and TRBJ2-3, with 12 bases identical to TRBD2. V was clipped by 3 bases and J by 7 bases; unmatched bases: 12. CDR3 length: 17 residues. Germline loops: CDR1 SGDLS, CDR2 YYNGEE. The CDR3 coding sequence is TGTGCCAGCAGCGCCCGGGGTTCTAGCGGGGGGGCAAATACGCAGTATTTT. Its protein is CASSARGSSGGANTQYF.

The chain has TRBV20-1 and TRBJ1-4; possible D gene TRBD1, 5 bases. There are 13 residues in the CDR3. Germline CDR1 is DFQATT and CDR2 is SNEGSKA (reference sequence). The V gene lost 3 bases and the J gene lost 3 bases, with 8 bases spanning the gap. The DNA of the CDR3 is TGCAGTGCTAGTCTACAGGCTAATGAAAAACTGTTTTTT. It yields the protein CSASLQANEKLFF.

The sample holds a few counts of this clone. The CDR3 bases are TGCGCCAGCAGCTTGGGGCAGGGTAGGAACGAGCAGTACTTC. Translated, it gives CASSLGQGRNEQYF. The chain carries TRBV5-1 and TRBJ2-7; possible D gene TRBD1, 5 bases. Trimming stripped 0 bases from V and 5 bases from J, with 12 bases between. This CDR3 region has 14 residues. Germline V lookup: CDR1 SGHRS, CDR2 YFSETQ.

The V and J genes are TRBV27 and TRBJ2-7; 9 bases agree with TRBD1. This CDR3 has 14 residues. J lost 7 bases, V lost 1 base, and 5 bases had no gene match. Germline V gives CDR1 MNHEY, CDR2 SMNVEV (reference sequence). The DNA of the CDR3 is TGTGCCAGCAGTTTATGGGGACAGGGTCGTGAGCAGTACTTC. It translates to CASSLWGQGREQYF.

The CDR3 DNA reads TGTGCCAGCAGGAGAGCGAATCAGCCCCAGCATTTT. Translating it yields CASRRANQPQHF. The chain employs TRBV6-5 and TRBJ1-5; D ambiguous. Germline V gene lookup returns CDR1 MNHEY and CDR2 SVGAGI. This CDR3 is 12 amino acids long. The V end was cut by 6 bases, the J end by 4 bases, with 7 bases between.

The V and J genes are TRBV5-4 and TRBJ1-6; 7 nucleotides line up with TRBD1. The CDR3 runs 14 residues. The V gene end was trimmed by 3 bases and the J gene end by 8 bases; junction bases not matched to a gene: 5. The germline V gene has CDR1 SGHNT and CDR2 YYREEE (reference sequence). In DNA, the CDR3 is TGTGCCAGCAGCTCAGGGGACAGCCATTCACCCCTCCACTTT. The encoded protein is CASSSGDSHSPLHF. The variable domain in full, completed from reference TRBV5-4 and TRBJ1-6, reads ETGVTQSPTHLIKTRGQQVTLRCSSQSGHNTVSWYQQALGQGPQFIFQYYREEENGRGNFPPRFSGLQFPNYSSELNVNALELDDSALYLCASSSGDSHSPLHFGNGTRLTVT.

The V gene is TRBV9, the J gene TRBJ1-3, with a possible D match to TRBD1 (5 bases). V shed 0 bases and J shed 2 bases, with 9 bases lying between them. There are 15 residues in the CDR3. Germline V gene sequence: CDR1 SGDLS, CDR2 YYNGEE. The CDR3 here is CASSVGGRTGNTIYF. The CDR3 DNA is TGTGCCAGCAGCGTAGGGGGCAGAACTGGAAACACCATATATTTT.

The chain links TRBV6-5 to TRBJ1-1; TRBD1 is a possible D gene (5 bases). CDR1 is MNHEY and CDR2 is SVGAGI in the germline V gene. Trimming removed 2 bases at V and 3 bases at J, with 16 bases between. The CDR3 has 16 amino acids. Here the CDR3 DNA reads TGTGCCAGCAGTTACGGGGCTCAAGGGCTCGACACTGAAGCTTTCTTT. As protein: CASSYGAQGLDTEAFF.

This chain joins TRBV7-9 and TRBJ1-3; TRBD1 is a possible D gene (5 bases). V gave up 5 bases and J gave up 3 bases, with 20 bases separating them. Germline CDR1 SEHNR, CDR2 FQNEAQ (reference sequence). The CDR3 runs 17 residues. CDR3 loop: CASSPLWQGNHGNTIYF. CDR3 in DNA: TGTGCCAGCAGCCCCCTGTGGCAGGGTAATCATGGAAACACCATATATTTT. Drawing the rest from reference TRBV7-9 and TRBJ1-3, the complete variable domain is DTGVSQNPRHKITKRGQNVTFRCDPISEHNRLYWYRQTLGQGPEFLTYFQNEAQLEKSRLLSDRFSAERPKGSFSTLEIQRTEQGDSAMYLCASSPLWQGNHGNTIYFGEGSWLTVV.

This clone was recorded at least ten times. A read error may account for a junction end that differs from germline. The CDR3 loop reads CASSPGRLLSSGELFF. The CDR3 DNA reads as TGTGCTAGCAGCCCCGGTCGACTTCTAAGTTCTGGGGAGCTGTTTTTT. V usage is TRBV7-7 and J usage is TRBJ2-2, with D unclear. This CDR3 region has 16 residues. In germline, CDR1 is SSHAT, CDR2 FNYEAQ (reference sequence).

This clone has only a few counts. At the DNA level, this CDR3 is encoded by other sequences in the same sample as well. The chain has TRBV12-3 or TRBV12-4 and TRBJ2-5; tentative D call: TRBD2 (6 bases). V shed 3 bases and J shed 5 bases, with 10 bases lying between them. CDR3 length equals 13 residues. CDR3 in amino acids: CASSFGGRETQYF. The CDR3 DNA is TGTGCCAGCAGTTTTGGAGGGAGGGAGACCCAGTACTTC.

The V gene is TRBV19, the J gene TRBJ2-3; tentative D call: TRBD2 (5 bases). The CDR3 extends over 15 amino acids. Germline CDR1 and CDR2: LNHDA and SQIVND (reference sequence). With 3 bases removed from V and 0 bases from J, the gap between germline ends came to 10 bases. The CDR3 protein is CASSMRATSTDTQYF. CDR3 sequence (DNA): TGTGCCAGTAGTATGAGGGCCACTAGCACAGATACGCAGTATTTT.

This rearrangement joins TRBV3-1 (or the pseudogene TRBV3-2) to TRBJ1-5, with a possible D match to TRBD1 (5 bases). CDR1 and CDR2 from the germline V gene are LGHDT and YNNKEL (reference sequence). The CDR3 consists of 14 residues. V dropped 9 bases and J dropped 1 base, with 13 bases sitting between them. CDR3: CASRTGGSNQPQHF. CDR3 nucleotide sequence: TGTGCCAGTCGGACGGGGGGGAGCAATCAGCCCCAGCATTTT.

This clone appeared once. The CDR3 coding sequence is TGCAGTGCTAGTTTCGGAGAGACCCAGTACTTC. This gives the protein CSASFGETQYF. The chain couples TRBV20-1 to TRBJ2-5, with D unclear. Germline CDR1 DFQATT, CDR2 SNEGSKA (reference sequence). CDR3 length: 11 residues. Trimming cost V 3 bases and J 4 bases, with 6 bases left between them.

Remarks on this clone: Other DNA sequences within the sample encode an identical CDR3. CDR3 sequence: CASSPGAAYEQYF. For the CDR3, the DNA is TGTGCCAGCTCACCGGGGGCAGCCTACGAGCAGTACTTC. The chain is built from TRBV18 and TRBJ2-7; maybe TRBD1 (6 bases). V lost 3 bases and J lost 2, with 8 bases in between. Germline CDR1 and CDR2: KGHSH and LQKENI. CDR3 length equals 13 residues.

This clone was seen at least ten times. This rearrangement joins TRBV6-1 to TRBJ1-2; D gene ambiguous. Germline V gives CDR1 MNHNS, CDR2 SASEGT. CDR3 size: 14 residues. The germline V and J ends were trimmed by 2 bases and 4 bases, with 11 bases remaining between them. The DNA of the CDR3 is TGTGCCAGCAGTGAACTGTCGGAGGCCTATGGCTACACCTTC. Residues: CASSELSEAYGYTF.

This chain joins TRBV19 and TRBJ1-2, with D perhaps TRBD1 (5 bases). The length of the CDR3 is 13 residues. V dropped 6 bases and J dropped 7 bases, with 15 bases sitting between them. CDR1 LNHDA and CDR2 SQIVND come from the germline V gene (reference sequence). The DNA for the CDR3 is TGTGCCAGTAGACCAGACCGCGGGGGTGGCTACACCTTC. The encoded protein is CASRPDRGGGYTF.

The chain links TRBV28 to TRBJ1-5; no clear D. CDR1 is MDHEN, CDR2 SYDVKM, per germline. CDR3 length: 16 amino acids. V gave up 7 bases and J gave up 2 bases, with 18 bases separating them. The CDR3 loop is CASIPPPAGRNQPQHF. The CDR3 nucleotides are TGTGCCAGCATCCCCCCGCCCGCAGGCCGCAATCAGCCCCAGCATTTT.

This clone was counted once. The gene calls are TRBV19 and TRBJ2-7; a weak D match, TRBD1 (6 bases). Germline assignment: CDR1 LNHDA and CDR2 SQIVND (reference sequence). CDR3 length: 15 amino acids. Trimming took 10 bases from V and 7 from J, leaving 26 bases between them. The CDR3 spells CATSQRGTLIGEQYF. The DNA of the CDR3 is TGTGCCACAAGCCAAAGGGGGACCCTGATCGGGGAGCAGTACTTC.

This clone was observed once. The gene calls are TRBV9 and TRBJ2-1, with D perhaps matching TRBD2 (6 bases). CDR3 length equals 18 residues. V shed 4 bases and J shed 0 bases, with 20 bases lying between them. The V gene's germline CDR1 is SGDLS and CDR2 YYNGEE. CDR3 nucleotide sequence: TGTGCCAGCAGCACCCCGGGGGTTCGTAGGAGCTCCTACAATGAGCAGTTCTTC. It yields the protein CASSTPGVRRSSYNEQFF.

The V and J genes are TRBV12-3 or TRBV12-4 and TRBJ1-2, with unresolved D. With 2 bases removed from V and 8 bases from J, the gap between germline ends came to 12 bases. The CDR3 spans 13 residues. The CDR3 bases are TGTGCCAGCAGTTTATTCTCGCGCCTCGGCTACACCTTC. It translates to CASSLFSRLGYTF.

The chain's CDR3 is CASSLSLGHEQFF. CDR3 bases: TGTGCCAGCAGCTTGAGTCTGGGCCATGAGCAGTTCTTC. The chain links TRBV5-4 to TRBJ2-1; D is unresolved. The CDR3 runs 13 residues. CDR1 is SGHNT and CDR2 is YYREEE in the germline V gene (reference sequence). Trimming pared 1 base from V and 8 bases from J, leaving 10 bases between. Drawing the rest from reference TRBV5-4 and TRBJ2-1, the complete variable domain is ETGVTQSPTHLIKTRGQQVTLRCSSQSGHNTVSWYQQALGQGPQFIFQYYREEENGRGNFPPRFSGLQFPNYSSELNVNALELDDSALYLCASSLSLGHEQFFGPGTRLTVL.

This clone appeared once. The rearrangement joins TRBV19 to TRBJ2-3; TRBD2 agrees at 10 bases. The trim removed 8 bases at V and 0 bases at J, leaving 11 bases unmatched. From germline, CDR1 is LNHDA and CDR2 SQIVND (reference sequence). CDR3 length: 17 residues. CDR3 in DNA: TGTGCCAGTGGCTTAGGACTAGCGGACTCTAGCACAGATACGCAGTATTTT. Translating it yields CASGLGLADSSTDTQYF.

This chain links TRBV7-9 with TRBJ1-2, with D possibly being TRBD1 (6 bases). This CDR3 is 15 amino acids long. V dropped 1 base and J dropped 0 bases, with 9 bases sitting between them. Germline lookup yields CDR1 SEHNR and CDR2 FQNEAQ (reference sequence). CDR3 coding DNA: TGTGCCAGCAGCTTAGAGAGGACAGCTAACTATGGCTACACCTTC. Amino acids: CASSLERTANYGYTF.

The V call is TRBV5-1, the J call TRBJ1-2; the D is unclear. Germline V gene sequence: CDR1 SGHRS, CDR2 YFSETQ. This CDR3 comprises 15 residues. Trimming cost V 1 base and J 0 bases, with 10 bases left between them. The CDR3 DNA sequence: TGCGCCAGCAGCTTGTCAACGGGGACTAACTATGGCTACACCTTC. Amino acid sequence: CASSLSTGTNYGYTF.